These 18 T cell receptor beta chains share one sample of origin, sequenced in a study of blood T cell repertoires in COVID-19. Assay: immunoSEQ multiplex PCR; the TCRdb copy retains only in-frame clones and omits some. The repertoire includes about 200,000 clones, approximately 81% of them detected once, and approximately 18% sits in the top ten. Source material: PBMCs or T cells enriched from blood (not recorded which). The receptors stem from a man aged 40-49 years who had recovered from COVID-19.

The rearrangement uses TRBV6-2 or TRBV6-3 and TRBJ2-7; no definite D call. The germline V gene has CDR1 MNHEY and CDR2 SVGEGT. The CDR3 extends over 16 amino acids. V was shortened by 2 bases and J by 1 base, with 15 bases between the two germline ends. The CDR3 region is CASSYPYQPSSYEQYF. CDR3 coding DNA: TGTGCCAGCAGTTACCCCTATCAACCTTCATCCTACGAGCAGTACTTC.

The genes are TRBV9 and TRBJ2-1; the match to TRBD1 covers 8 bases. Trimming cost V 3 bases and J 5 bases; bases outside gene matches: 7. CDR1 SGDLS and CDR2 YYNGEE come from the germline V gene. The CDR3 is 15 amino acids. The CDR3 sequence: CASSGRTGQNNEQFF. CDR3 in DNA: TGTGCCAGCAGCGGTAGGACAGGGCAAAACAATGAGCAGTTCTTC.

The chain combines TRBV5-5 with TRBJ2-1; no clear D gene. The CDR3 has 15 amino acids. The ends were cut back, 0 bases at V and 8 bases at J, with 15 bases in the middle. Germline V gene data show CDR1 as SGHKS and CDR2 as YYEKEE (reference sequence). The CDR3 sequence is CASSLDWVLGDEQFF. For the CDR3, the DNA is TGTGCCAGCAGCTTGGACTGGGTTCTAGGAGATGAGCAGTTCTTC.

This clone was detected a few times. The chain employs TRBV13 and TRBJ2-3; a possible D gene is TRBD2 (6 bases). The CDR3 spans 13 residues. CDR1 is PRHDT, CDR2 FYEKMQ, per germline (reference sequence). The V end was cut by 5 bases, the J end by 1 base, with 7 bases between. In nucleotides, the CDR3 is TGTGCCAGCAGCCCTAGCGGCACAGATACGCAGTATTTT. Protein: CASSPSGTDTQYF.

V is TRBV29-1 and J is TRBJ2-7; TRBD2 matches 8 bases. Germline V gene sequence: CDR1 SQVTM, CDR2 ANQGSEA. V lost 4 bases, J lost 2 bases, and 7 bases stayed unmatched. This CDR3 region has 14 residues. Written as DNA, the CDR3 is TGCAGCGTTGCCGGGACTAGGGGTCCCTACGAGCAGTACTTC. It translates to CSVAGTRGPYEQYF.

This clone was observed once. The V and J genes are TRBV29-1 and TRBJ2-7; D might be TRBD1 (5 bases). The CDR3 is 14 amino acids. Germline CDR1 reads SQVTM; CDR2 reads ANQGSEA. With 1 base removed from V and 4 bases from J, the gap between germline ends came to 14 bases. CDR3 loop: CSVEGISGAYEQYF. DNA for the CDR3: TGCAGCGTTGAAGGTATTAGTGGGGCGTACGAGCAGTACTTC.

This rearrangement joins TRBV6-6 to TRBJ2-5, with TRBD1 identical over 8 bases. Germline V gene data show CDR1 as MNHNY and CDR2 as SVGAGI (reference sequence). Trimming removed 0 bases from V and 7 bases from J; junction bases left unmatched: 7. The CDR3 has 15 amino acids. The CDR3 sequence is CASSYSTGDGGTQYF. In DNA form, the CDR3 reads TGTGCCAGCAGTTACTCGACAGGGGATGGTGGGACCCAGTACTTC.

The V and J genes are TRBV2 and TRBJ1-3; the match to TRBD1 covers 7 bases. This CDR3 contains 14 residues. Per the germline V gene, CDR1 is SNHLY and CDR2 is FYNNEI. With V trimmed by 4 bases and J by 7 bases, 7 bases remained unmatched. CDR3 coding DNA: TGTGCCAGCAGTGGGGGACAGCCGGGGAACACCATATATTTT. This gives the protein CASSGGQPGNTIYF.

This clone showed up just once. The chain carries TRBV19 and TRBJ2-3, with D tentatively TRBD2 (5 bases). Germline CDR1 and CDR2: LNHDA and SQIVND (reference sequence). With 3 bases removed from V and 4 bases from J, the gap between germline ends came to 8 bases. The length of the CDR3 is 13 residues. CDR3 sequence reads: CASSMPGADTQYF. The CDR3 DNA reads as TGTGCCAGTAGTATGCCCGGGGCAGATACGCAGTATTTT.

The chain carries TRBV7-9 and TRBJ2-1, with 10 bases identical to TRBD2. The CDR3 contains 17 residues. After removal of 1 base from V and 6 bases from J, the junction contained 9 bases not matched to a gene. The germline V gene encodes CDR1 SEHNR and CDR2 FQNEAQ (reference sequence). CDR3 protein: CASSLGIAGGVVNEQFF. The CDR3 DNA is TGTGCCAGCAGCTTAGGAATAGCGGGAGGCGTTGTCAATGAGCAGTTCTTC. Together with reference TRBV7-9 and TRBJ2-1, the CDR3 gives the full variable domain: DTGVSQNPRHKITKRGQNVTFRCDPISEHNRLYWYRQTLGQGPEFLTYFQNEAQLEKSRLLSDRFSAERPKGSFSTLEIQRTEQGDSAMYLCASSLGIAGGVVNEQFFGPGTRLTVL.

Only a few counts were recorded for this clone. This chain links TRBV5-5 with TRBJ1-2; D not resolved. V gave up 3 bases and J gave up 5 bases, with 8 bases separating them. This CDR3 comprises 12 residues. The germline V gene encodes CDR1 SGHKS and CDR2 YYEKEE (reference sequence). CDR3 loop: CASSSRTYGYTF. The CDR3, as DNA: TGTGCCAGCAGCTCCCGCACTTATGGCTACACCTTC. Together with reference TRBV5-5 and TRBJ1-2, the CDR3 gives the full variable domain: DAGVTQSPTHLIKTRGQQVTLRCSPISGHKSVSWYQQVLGQGPQFIFQYYEKEERGRGNFPDRFSARQFPNYSSELNVNALLLGDSALYLCASSSRTYGYTFGSGTRLTVV.

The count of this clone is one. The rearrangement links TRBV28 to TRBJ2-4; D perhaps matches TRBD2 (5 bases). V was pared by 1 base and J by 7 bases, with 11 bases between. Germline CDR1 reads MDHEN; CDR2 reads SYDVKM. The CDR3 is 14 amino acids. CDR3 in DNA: TGTGCCAGCAGTTTATATGGTGGGGAGAACATTCAGTACTTC. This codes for CASSLYGGENIQYF.

CDR3 region: CAWSVRQGVSAEAFF. In DNA form, the CDR3 reads TGTGCCTGGAGTGTTCGGCAGGGGGTTTCCGCTGAAGCTTTCTTT. This chain links TRBV30 with TRBJ1-1; TRBD1 matches 7 bases. The CDR3 has 15 amino acids. From germline, CDR1 is GTSNPN and CDR2 SVGIG (reference sequence). Trimming took 0 bases from V and 6 from J; bases not matched to a gene: 10. The whole variable domain, filled in from reference TRBV30 and TRBJ1-1, reads SQTIHQWPATLVQPVGSPLSLECTVEGTSNPNLYWYRQAAGRGLQLLFYSVGIGQISSEVPQNLSASRPQDRQFILSSKKLLLSDSGFYLCAWSVRQGVSAEAFFGQGTRLTVV.

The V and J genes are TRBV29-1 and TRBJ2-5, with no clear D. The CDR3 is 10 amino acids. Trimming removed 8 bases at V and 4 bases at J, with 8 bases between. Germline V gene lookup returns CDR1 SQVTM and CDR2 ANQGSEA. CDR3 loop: CSPRSETQYF. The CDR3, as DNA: TGCAGCCCGAGGTCAGAGACCCAGTACTTC.

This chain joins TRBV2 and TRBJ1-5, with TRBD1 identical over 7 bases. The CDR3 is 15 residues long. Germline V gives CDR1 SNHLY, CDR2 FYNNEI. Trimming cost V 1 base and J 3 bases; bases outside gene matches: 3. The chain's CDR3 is CASSEEGGDNQPQHF. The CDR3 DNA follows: TGTGCCAGCAGTGAAGAAGGGGGCGACAATCAGCCCCAGCATTTT.

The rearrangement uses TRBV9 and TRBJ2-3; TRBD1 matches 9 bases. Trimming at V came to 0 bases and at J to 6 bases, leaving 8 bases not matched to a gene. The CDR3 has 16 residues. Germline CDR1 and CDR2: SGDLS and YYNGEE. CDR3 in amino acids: CASSVGGTGFVDTQYF. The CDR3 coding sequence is TGTGCCAGCAGCGTAGGGGGGACAGGGTTTGTGGATACGCAGTATTTT. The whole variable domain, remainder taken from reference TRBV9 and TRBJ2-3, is DSGVTQTPKHLITATGQRVTLRCSPRSGDLSVYWYQQSLDQGLQFLIQYYNGEERAKGNILERFSAQQFPDLHSELNLSSLELGDSALYFCASSVGGTGFVDTQYFGPGTRLTVL.

The CDR3 protein is CASSPGLDQETQYF. CDR3 DNA: TGTGCCAGCAGCCCCGGACTGGACCAAGAGACCCAGTACTTC. V usage is TRBV11-2 and J usage is TRBJ2-5, with D tentatively TRBD2 (5 bases). This CDR3 contains 14 residues. The V gene lost 5 bases and the J gene lost 0 bases, with 10 bases spanning the gap. CDR1 SGHAT and CDR2 FQNNGV come from the germline V gene.

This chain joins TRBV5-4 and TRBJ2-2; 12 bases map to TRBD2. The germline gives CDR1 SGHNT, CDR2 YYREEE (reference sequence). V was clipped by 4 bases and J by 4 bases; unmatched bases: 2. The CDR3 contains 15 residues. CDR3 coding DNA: TGTGCCAGCAGCCCGACTAGCGGGGGCACCGGGGAGCTGTTTTTT. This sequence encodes CASSPTSGGTGELFF.